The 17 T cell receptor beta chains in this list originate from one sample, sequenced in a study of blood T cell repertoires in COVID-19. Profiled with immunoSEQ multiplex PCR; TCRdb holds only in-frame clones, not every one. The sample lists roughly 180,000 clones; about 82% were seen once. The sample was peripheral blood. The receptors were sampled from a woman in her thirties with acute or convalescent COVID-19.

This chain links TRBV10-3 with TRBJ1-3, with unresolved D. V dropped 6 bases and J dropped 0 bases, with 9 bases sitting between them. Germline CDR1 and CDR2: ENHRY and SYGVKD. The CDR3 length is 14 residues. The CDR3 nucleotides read TGTGCCATCAGCGGGGATAACTCTGGAAACACCATATATTTT. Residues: CAISGDNSGNTIYF.

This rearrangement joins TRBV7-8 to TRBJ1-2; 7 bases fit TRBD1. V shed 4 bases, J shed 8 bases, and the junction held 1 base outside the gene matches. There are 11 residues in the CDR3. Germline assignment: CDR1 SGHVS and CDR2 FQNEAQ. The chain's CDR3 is CASSSGGGYTF. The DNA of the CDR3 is TGTGCCAGCAGCTCAGGGGGAGGCTACACCTTC.

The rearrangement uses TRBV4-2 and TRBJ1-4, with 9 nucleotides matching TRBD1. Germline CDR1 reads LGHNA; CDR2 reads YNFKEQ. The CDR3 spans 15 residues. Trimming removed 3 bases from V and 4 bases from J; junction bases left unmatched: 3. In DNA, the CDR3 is TGTGCCAGCAGCCAGCCGGGACAGGGTAATGAAAAACTGTTTTTT. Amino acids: CASSQPGQGNEKLFF.

The CDR3 is CASSLTGGAGETQYF. CDR3 nucleotides: TGTGCCAGCAGTTTGACAGGGGGGGCGGGAGAGACCCAGTACTTC. The chain is built from TRBV27 and TRBJ2-5; 9 nucleotides align to TRBD1. There are 15 residues in the CDR3. V trimming: 3 bases; J trimming: 4 bases; junction bases outside the gene matches: 6. Germline CDR1 reads MNHEY; CDR2 reads SMNVEV (reference sequence).

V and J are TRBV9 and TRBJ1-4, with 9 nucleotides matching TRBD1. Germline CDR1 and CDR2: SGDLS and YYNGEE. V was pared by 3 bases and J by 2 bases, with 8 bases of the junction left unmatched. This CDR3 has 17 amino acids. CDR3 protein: CASSGGQGILTNEKLFF. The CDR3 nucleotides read TGTGCCAGCAGCGGCGGACAGGGGATTCTTACTAATGAAAAACTGTTTTTT.

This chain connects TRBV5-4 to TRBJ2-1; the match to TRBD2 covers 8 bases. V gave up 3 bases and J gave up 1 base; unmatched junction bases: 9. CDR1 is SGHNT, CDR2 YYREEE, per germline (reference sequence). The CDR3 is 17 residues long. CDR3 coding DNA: TGTGCCAGCAGCTCCCGGGGGGGGCTGTTGTCCTACAATGAGCAGTTCTTC. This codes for CASSSRGGLLSYNEQFF. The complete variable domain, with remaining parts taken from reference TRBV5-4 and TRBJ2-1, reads ETGVTQSPTHLIKTRGQQVTLRCSSQSGHNTVSWYQQALGQGPQFIFQYYREEENGRGNFPPRFSGLQFPNYSSELNVNALELDDSALYLCASSSRGGLLSYNEQFFGPGTRLTVL.

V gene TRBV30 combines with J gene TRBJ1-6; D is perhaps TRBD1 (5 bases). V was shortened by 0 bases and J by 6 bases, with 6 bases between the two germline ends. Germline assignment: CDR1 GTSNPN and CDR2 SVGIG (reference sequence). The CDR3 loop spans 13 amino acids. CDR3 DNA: TGTGCCTGGAGTGTTCAGGGTAATTCACCCCTCCACTTT. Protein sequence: CAWSVQGNSPLHF.

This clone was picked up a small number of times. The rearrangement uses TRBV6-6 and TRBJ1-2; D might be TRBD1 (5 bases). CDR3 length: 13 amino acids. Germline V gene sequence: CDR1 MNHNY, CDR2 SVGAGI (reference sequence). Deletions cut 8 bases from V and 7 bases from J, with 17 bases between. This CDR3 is CASGKDLRAGYTF. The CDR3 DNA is TGTGCCAGCGGTAAAGACCTCAGGGCTGGCTACACCTTC.

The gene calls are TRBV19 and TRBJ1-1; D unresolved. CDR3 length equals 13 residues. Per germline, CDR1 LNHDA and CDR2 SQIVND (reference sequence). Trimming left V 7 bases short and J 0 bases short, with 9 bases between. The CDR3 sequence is CASKARVNTEAFF. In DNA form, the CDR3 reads TGTGCCAGTAAAGCAAGAGTGAACACTGAAGCTTTCTTT.

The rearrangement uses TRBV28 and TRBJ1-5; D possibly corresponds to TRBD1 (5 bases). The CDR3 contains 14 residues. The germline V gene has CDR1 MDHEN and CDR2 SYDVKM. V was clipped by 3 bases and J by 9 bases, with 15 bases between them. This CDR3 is CASSLGLETGPQHF. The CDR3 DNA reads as TGTGCCAGCAGTTTGGGGCTTGAGACGGGGCCCCAGCATTTT.

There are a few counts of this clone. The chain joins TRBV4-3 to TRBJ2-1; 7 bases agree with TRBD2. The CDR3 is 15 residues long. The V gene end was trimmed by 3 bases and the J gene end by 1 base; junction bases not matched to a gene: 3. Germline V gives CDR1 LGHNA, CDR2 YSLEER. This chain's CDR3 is CASSHYSGSYNEQFF. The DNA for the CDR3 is TGCGCCAGCAGCCACTATAGCGGGTCCTACAATGAGCAGTTCTTC.

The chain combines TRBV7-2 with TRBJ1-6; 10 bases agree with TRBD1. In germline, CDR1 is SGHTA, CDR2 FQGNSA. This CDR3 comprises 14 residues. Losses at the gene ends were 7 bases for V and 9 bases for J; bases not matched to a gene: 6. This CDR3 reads CASTLDRGGSPLHF. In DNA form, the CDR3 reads TGTGCCAGCACCCTGGACAGGGGGGGTTCACCCCTCCACTTT. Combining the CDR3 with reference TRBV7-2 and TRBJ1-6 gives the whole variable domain GAGVSQSPSNKVTEKGKDVELRCDPISGHTALYWYRQSLGQGLEFLIYFQGNSAPDKSGLPSDRFSAERTGGSVSTLTIQRTQQEDSAVYLCASTLDRGGSPLHFGNGTRLTVT.

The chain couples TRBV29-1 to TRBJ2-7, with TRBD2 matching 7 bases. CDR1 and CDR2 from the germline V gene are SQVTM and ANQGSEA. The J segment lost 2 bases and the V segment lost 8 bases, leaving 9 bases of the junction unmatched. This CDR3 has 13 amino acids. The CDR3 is CSPTSGKTYEQYF. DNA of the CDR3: TGCAGCCCGACCAGCGGGAAGACCTACGAGCAGTACTTC.

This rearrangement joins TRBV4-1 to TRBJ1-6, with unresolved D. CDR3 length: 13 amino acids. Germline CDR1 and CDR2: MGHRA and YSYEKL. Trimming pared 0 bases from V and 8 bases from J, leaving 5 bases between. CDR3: CASSQEPDSPLHF. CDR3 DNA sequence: TGCGCCAGCAGCCAAGAACCAGATTCACCCCTCCACTTT.

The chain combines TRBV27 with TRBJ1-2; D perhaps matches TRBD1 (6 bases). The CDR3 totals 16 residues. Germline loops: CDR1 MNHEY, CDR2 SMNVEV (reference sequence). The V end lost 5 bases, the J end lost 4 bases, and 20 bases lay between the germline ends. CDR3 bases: TGTGCCAGCAGTCTACTTTCCGGGACACTGATCTATGGCTACACCTTC. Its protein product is CASSLLSGTLIYGYTF.

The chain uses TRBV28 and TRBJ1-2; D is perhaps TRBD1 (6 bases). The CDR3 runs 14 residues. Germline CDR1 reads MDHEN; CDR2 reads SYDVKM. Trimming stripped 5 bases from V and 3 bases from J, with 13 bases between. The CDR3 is CASSPPQGHYGYTF. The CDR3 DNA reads TGTGCCAGCAGTCCACCCCAGGGGCACTATGGCTACACCTTC.

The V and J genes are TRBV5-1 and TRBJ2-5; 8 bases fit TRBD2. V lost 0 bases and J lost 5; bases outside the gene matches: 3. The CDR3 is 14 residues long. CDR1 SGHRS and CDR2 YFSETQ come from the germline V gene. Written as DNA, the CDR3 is TGCGCCAGCAGCTTGGGCGGGGGGCTTGAGACCCAGTACTTC. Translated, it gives CASSLGGGLETQYF.